The present T cell receptor (beta chain) was sequenced within a study of blood T cell repertoires in COVID-19. Study in general: PBMCs, B-cell-depleted T cells, or T cells were the source of the cDNA or gDNA that made up the material.

Produced via immunoSEQ multiplex PCR; TCRdb's table is partial and in-frame only. Found here are approximately 150,000 clones, 82% of them singletons; the top ten hold 8% to 9.5%. This CDR3 has 14 amino acids. The germline CDR1 and CDR2 sequences are SGHDT and YYEEEE. The ends were cut back, 0 bases at V and 4 bases at J, with 10 bases in the middle. The receptor was derived from a woman in her seventies with acute or convalescent COVID-19. The sample comprised peripheral blood. The chain couples TRBV5-6 to TRBJ2-5, with D unclear. The CDR3 coding sequence is TGTGCCAGCAGCTTGGGGAGCAGAGGAGAGACCCAGTACTTC. Translated: CASSLGSRGETQYF.